A single sample gave rise to the 6 T cell receptor beta chains below, sequenced in a study of cytomegalovirus exposure and HLA in healthy donors. A multiplex PCR was run with 60 Vbeta primers and 13 Jbeta primers. Assay used: immunoSEQ multiplex PCR; TCRdb lists only in-frame clones, some missing. In the table there are 100,000 or so clones, about 75% of which are singletons. Sequencing was carried out using PBMCs. All receptors come from a young man in good health and CMV-seropositive.

The chain is built from TRBV7-9 and TRBJ1-4; D call uncertain. Germline V gives CDR1 SEHNR, CDR2 FQNEAQ (reference sequence). There are 15 residues in the CDR3. V was trimmed by 2 bases and J by 7 bases, leaving 14 bases between them. The CDR3 bases are TGTGCCAGCAGCTTATACGCAGCCCGGGGTGAAAAACTGTTTTTT. Amino acid sequence: CASSLYAARGEKLFF.

The V call is TRBV6-5, the J call TRBJ2-1; perhaps TRBD2 as D (6 bases). This CDR3 has 13 amino acids. V lost 4 bases and J lost 11, with 15 bases in between. Germline CDR1 reads MNHEY; CDR2 reads SVGAGI. The CDR3 bases are TGTGCCAGCAGTTTCTCCGGGAGAGACAAGCAGTTCTTC. This gives the protein CASSFSGRDKQFF.

This clone was seen a handful of times. The chain combines TRBV11-2 with TRBJ2-7; D is unresolved. V lost 4 bases, J lost 10 bases, and 8 bases lay in between. The germline gives CDR1 SGHAT, CDR2 FQNNGV. This CDR3 has 10 amino acids. CDR3 sequence (DNA): TGTGCCAGCAGCTCCGTTGTTCAGTACTTC. Protein: CASSSVVQYF.

V and J are TRBV5-1 and TRBJ2-5; 9 nucleotides agree with TRBD2. The CDR3 spans 15 residues. Germline V gives CDR1 SGHRS, CDR2 YFSETQ. V shed 1 base and J 5 bases; nucleotides not matched to a gene: 6. CDR3 protein: CASSLPLAGRETQYF. DNA of the CDR3: TGCGCCAGCAGCTTGCCCCTAGCGGGGCGTGAGACCCAGTACTTC. The full variable domain, with the rest looked up from reference TRBV5-1 and TRBJ2-5, is KAGVTQTPRYLIKTRGQQVTLSCSPISGHRSVSWYQQTPGQGLQFLFEYFSETQRNKGNFPGRFSGRQFSNSRSEMNVSTLELGDSALYLCASSLPLAGRETQYFGPGTRLLVL.

This sequence joins TRBV5-1 and TRBJ1-2; 12 bases align to TRBD1. CDR1 and CDR2 from the germline V gene are SGHRS and YFSETQ. This CDR3 is built from 17 residues. The junction had 10 bases not matched to a gene; V was cut back by 3 bases and J by 4 bases. CDR3 in DNA: TGCGCCAGCAGCTCAAACCCGGGACAGGGGGCGAGCTATGGCTACACCTTC. This gives the protein CASSSNPGQGASYGYTF.

As concerns this clone: As the CDR3 is not closed by the conserved phenylalanine or tryptophan, this likely results from a read error. The limits of the CDR3 on the DNA are not certain, so only TCRdb's listed CDR3 is given. V is TRBV7-9 and J is TRBJ2-7; no DNA check was done on the table's D call, TRBD1. Germline lookup yields CDR1 SEHNR and CDR2 FQNEAQ (reference sequence). A total of 14 residues make up the CDR3, ends included. CDR3 in amino acids: CASSSTGTGLLLTL.